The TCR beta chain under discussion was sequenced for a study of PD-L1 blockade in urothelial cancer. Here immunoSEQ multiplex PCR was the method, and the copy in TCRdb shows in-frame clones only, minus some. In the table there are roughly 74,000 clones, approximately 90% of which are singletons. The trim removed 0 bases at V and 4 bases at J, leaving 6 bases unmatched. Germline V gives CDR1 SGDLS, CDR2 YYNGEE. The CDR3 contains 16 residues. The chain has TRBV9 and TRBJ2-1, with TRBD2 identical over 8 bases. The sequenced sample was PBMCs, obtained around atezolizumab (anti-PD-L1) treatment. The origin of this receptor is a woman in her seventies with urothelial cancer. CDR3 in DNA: TGTGCCAGCAGCGTAGCCTTAGCGGGGATATACAATGAGCAGTTCTTC. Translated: CASSVALAGIYNEQFF. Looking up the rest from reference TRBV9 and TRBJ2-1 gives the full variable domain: DSGVTQTPKHLITATGQRVTLRCSPRSGDLSVYWYQQSLDQGLQFLIQYYNGEERAKGNILERFSAQQFPDLHSELNLSSLELGDSALYFCASSVALAGIYNEQFFGPGTRLTVL.